This T cell receptor beta chain was found in a study of PD-1 blockade in classical Hodgkin lymphoma. Comments on this clone: Its antigen is as yet unknown.

Libraries were prepared by immunoSEQ multiplex PCR; TCRdb keeps only in-frame clonotypes and omits some of them. The sample contains approximately 96,000 clones, approximately 94% of which appear only once. Study findings and constraints: At baseline, newly diagnosed patients reportedly showed less TCR diversity than healthy donors. CD4+ TCR diversity rose significantly by C4D1, and CD8+ TCR diversity did not. Nivolumab initiated under 1 year post-ASCT led to patient exclusion.

The J segment lost 2 bases and the V segment lost 3 bases, leaving 3 bases of the junction unmatched. The germline V gene encodes CDR1 GTSNPN and CDR2 SVGIG (reference sequence). The CDR3 contains 13 residues. Time point noted: cycle 4 day 1 (C4D1), after five to seven weeks of nivolumab. Each patient's relapse followed autologous stem cell transplantation, and brentuximab vedotin exposure varied. Classifying best responses yielded complete response, partial response or progressive disease. This receptor was taken from a human donor with classical Hodgkin lymphoma. Sequencing was performed on peripheral blood mononuclear cells (PBMCs), taken before the fourth cycle of nivolumab. The genes are TRBV30 and TRBJ1-1, with TRBD1 matching over 7 bases. CDR3 coding DNA: TGTGCCTGGAGGAGACAGGGAAACACTGAAGCTTTCTTT. Its protein is CAWRRQGNTEAFF.